The rows below give T cell receptor beta chains drawn from one sample of a study of T cells in Graves' hyperthyroidism and ophthalmopathy. TCRdb passed the multiplex PCR reads through MiXCR, listing each CDR3 protein once. The sample comprises 480,000 or so distinct CDR3 sequences, about 46% of which are singletons, and about two fifths rests with the top ten. Input material: peripheral blood or thyroid tissue (not recorded which). The receptors shown here come from an adult woman with Graves' disease, either hyperthyroidism or ophthalmopathy (not recorded which). CDR3s include the opening cysteine and the closing phenylalanine or tryptophan. The D gene is left open where the match is weak. Size is stated for part of the rows, as once, few or many counts, or as a class when the clone is expanded.

>many|TRBJ1-1|-|TRBV3-1
CASSGHTEAFF
TGTGCCAGCAGTGGACACACTGAAGCTTTCTTT
>many|TRBJ1-1|-|TRBV7-9
CASTRRGNTEAFF
TGTGCCAGCACCAGAAGGGGGAACACTGAAGCTTTCTTT
>many|TRBJ2-2|-|TRBV6-1
CASSRVTVNTGELFF
TGTGCCAGTTCGAGGGTGACGGTGAACACCGGGGAGCTGTTTTTT
>-|TRBJ2-7|-|TRBV29-1
CSPIGTDSYEQYF
TGCAGCCCAATTGGGACTGACTCCTACGAGCAGTACTTC
>once|TRBJ1-1|-|TRBV6-1
CASSVDRREAFF
TGTGCCAGCAGCGTGGACCGTCGTGAAGCTTTCTTT
>-|TRBJ2-5|TRBD2|TRBV11-2
CASSLVGRLAGAETQYF
TGTGCCAGCAGCTTAGTGGGTCGACTAGCGGGAGCAGAGACCCAGTACTTC
>few|TRBJ1-5|-|TRBV6-1
CATTENSNQPQHF
TGTGCCACGACAGAGAATAGCAATCAGCCCCAGCATTTT
>many|TRBJ1-3|-|TRBV29-1
CSVGAVGGAIYF
TGCAGCGTCGGGGCTGTCGGAGGGGCCATATATTTT
>-|TRBJ1-1|-|TRBV20-1
CSARVRGNTEAFF
TGCAGTGCTAGAGTGAGGGGGAACACTGAAGCTTTCTTT
>-|TRBJ2-5|TRBD2|TRBV7-2
CASSFGTSGGRETQYF
TGTGCCAGCAGCTTCGGGACTAGCGGGGGACGGGAGACCCAGTACTTC
>-|TRBJ2-5|-|TRBV7-3
CASSVDPSQETQYF
TGTGCCAGCAGCGTTGACCCCAGCCAAGAGACCCAGTACTTC
>many|TRBJ2-5|TRBD2|TRBV20-1
CSAMTGTSGSGRWETQYF
TGCAGTGCTATGACCGGGACTAGCGGGAGTGGCCGCTGGGAGACCCAGTACTTC
>-|TRBJ2-5|-|TRBV25-1
CASSDLTLQETQYF
TGTGCCAGCAGTGATTTAACTCTCCAAGAGACCCAGTACTTC
>few|TRBJ1-1|-|TRBV5-1
CASSPQLNTEAFF
TGCGCCAGCAGCCCCCAACTGAACACTGAAGCTTTCTTT
>many|TRBJ1-4|-|TRBV10-3
CAISPQENEKLFF
TGTGCCATCAGTCCTCAGGAGAATGAAAAACTGTTTTTT
>medium-sized|TRBJ1-1|TRBD1|TRBV10-3
CATPTGLSTEAFF
TGTGCCACCCCGACAGGGTTGAGCACTGAAGCTTTCTTT
>-|TRBJ1-6|-|TRBV2
CASSHQGLKNSPLHF
TGTGCCAGCAGTCATCAGGGATTGAAGAATTCACCCCTCCACTTT